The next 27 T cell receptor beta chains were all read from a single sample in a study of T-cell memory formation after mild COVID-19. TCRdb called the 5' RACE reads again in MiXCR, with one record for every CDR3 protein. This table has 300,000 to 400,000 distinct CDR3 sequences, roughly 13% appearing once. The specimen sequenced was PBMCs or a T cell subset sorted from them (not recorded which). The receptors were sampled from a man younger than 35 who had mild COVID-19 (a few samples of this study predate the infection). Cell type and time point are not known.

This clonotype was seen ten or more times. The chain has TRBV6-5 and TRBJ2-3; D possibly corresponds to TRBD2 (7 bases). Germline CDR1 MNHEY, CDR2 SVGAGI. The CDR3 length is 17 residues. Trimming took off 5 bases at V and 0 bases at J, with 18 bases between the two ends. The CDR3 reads CASSRGAVTPSTDTQYF. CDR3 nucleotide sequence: TGTGCCAGCAGTCGGGGGGCCGTAACCCCTAGCACAGATACGCAGTATTTT.

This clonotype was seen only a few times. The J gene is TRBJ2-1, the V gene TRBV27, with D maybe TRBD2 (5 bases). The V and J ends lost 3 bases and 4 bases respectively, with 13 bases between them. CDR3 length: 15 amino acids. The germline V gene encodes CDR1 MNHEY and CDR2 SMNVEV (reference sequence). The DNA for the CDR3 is TGTGCCAGCAGTTTGAGGAGCGGCGAGTACAATGAGCAGTTCTTC. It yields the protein CASSLRSGEYNEQFF.

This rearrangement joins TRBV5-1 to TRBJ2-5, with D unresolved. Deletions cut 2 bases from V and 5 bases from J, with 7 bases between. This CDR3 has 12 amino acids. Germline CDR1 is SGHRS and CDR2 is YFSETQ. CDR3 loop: CASSFPTETQYF. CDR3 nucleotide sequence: TGCGCCAGCAGCTTTCCCACTGAGACCCAGTACTTC.

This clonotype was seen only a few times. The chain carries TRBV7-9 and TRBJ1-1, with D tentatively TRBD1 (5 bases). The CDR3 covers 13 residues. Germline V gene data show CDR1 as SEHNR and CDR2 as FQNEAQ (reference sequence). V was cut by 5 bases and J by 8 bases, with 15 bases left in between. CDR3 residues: CASSDGTATEAFF. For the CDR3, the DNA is TGTGCCAGCAGCGACGGGACGGCCACCGAAGCTTTCTTT.

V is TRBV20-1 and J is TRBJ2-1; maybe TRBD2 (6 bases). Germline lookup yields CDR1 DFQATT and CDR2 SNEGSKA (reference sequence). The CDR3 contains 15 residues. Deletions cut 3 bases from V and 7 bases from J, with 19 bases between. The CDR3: CSARPIEGLVNEQFF. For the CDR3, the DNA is TGCAGTGCTAGGCCAATAGAGGGACTCGTTAATGAGCAGTTCTTC.

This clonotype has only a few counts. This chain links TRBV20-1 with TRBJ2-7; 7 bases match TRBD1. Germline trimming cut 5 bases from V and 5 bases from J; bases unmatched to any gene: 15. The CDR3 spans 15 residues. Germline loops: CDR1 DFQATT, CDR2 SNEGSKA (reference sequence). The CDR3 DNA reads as TGCAGTGCTCCCCCCTGGGACAGTAATGTCCACGAGCAGTACTTC. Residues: CSAPPWDSNVHEQYF.

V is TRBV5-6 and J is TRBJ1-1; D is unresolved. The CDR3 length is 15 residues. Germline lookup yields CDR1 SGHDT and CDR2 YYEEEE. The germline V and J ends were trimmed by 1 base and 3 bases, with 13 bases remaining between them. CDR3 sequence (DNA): TGTGCCAGCAGCTTGTTACCGGGGAGGGACACTGAAGCTTTCTTT. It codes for CASSLLPGRDTEAFF.

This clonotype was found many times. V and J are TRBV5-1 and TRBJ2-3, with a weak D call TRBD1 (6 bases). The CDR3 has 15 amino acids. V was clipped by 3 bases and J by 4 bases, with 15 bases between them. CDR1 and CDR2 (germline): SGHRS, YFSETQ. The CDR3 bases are TGCGCCAGCAGCTCGACAGGCCTGGGGCCAGATACGCAGTATTTT. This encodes CASSSTGLGPDTQYF.

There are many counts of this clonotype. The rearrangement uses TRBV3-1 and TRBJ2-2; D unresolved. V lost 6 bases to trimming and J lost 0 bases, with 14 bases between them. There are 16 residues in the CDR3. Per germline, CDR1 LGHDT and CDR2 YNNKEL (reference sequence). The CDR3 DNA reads TGTGCCAGCAGTCCGACCGTGTCCACGAACACCGGGGAGCTGTTTTTT. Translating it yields CASSPTVSTNTGELFF.

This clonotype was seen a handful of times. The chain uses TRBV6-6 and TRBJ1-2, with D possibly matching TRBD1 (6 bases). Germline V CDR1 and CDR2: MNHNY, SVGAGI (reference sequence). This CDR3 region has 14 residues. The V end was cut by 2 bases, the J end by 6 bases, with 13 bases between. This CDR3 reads CASSYPPGGDGYTF. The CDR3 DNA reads TGTGCCAGCAGTTACCCGCCCGGGGGCGATGGCTACACCTTC.

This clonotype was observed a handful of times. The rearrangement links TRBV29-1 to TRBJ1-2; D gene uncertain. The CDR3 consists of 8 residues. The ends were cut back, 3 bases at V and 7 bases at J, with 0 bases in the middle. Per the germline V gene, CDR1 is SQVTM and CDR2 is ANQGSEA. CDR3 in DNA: TGCAGCGTTGATGGCTACACCTTC. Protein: CSVDGYTF.

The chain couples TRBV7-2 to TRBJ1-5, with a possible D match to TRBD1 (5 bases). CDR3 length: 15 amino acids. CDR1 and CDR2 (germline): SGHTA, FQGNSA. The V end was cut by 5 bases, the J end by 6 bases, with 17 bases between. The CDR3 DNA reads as TGTGCCAGCAGCATCGACGGGTCGAGGGGTCAGCCCCAGCATTTT. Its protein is CASSIDGSRGQPQHF.

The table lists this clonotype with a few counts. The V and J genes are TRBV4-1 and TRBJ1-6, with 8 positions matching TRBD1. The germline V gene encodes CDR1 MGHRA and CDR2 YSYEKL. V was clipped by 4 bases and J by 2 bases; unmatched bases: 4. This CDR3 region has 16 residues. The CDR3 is CASSPGGSTYNSPLHF. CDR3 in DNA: TGCGCCAGCAGCCCAGGGGGCTCCACCTATAATTCACCCCTCCACTTT.

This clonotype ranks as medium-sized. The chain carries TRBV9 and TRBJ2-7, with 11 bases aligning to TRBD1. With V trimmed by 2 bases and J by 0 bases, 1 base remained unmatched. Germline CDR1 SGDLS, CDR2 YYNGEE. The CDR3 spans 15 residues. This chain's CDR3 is CASSVGTGGSYEQYF. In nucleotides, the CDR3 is TGTGCCAGCAGCGTCGGGACAGGGGGCTCCTACGAGCAGTACTTC.

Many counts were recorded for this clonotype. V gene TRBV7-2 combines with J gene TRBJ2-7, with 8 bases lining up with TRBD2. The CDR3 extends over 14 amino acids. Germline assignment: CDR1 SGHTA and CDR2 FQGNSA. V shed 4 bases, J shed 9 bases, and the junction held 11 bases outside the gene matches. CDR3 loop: CASSSLGGGLGQYF. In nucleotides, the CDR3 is TGTGCCAGCAGCTCCCTGGGCGGGGGGTTAGGGCAGTACTTC. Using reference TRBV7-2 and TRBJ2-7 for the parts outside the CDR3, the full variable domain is GAGVSQSPSNKVTEKGKDVELRCDPISGHTALYWYRQSLGQGLEFLIYFQGNSAPDKSGLPSDRFSAERTGGSVSTLTIQRTQQEDSAVYLCASSSLGGGLGQYFGPGTRLTVT.

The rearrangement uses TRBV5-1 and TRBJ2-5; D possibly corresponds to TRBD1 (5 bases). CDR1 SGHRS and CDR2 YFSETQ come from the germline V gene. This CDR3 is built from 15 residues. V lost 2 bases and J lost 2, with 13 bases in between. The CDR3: CASSFQGIEQETQYF. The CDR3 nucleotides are TGCGCCAGCAGCTTCCAGGGTATTGAACAAGAGACCCAGTACTTC.

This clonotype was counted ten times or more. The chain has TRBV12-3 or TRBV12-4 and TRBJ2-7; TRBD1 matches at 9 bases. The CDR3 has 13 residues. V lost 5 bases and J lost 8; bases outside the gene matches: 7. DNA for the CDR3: TGTGCCAGCAGTGCCCAACAGGGGGCGAAGCAGTACGTC. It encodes CASSAQQGAKQYV.

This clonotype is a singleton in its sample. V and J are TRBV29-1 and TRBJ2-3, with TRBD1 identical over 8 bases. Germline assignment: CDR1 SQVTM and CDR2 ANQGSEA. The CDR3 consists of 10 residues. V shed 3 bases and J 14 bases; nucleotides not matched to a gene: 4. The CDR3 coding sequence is TGCAGCGTTGACGGACAGGGAACGTATTTT. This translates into CSVDGQGTYF.

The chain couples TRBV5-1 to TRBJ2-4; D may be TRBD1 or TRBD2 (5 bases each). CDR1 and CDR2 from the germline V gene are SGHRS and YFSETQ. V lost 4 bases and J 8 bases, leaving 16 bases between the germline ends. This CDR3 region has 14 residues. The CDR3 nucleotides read TGCGCCAGCAGCGGCCCGGGGCCTATTGACATTCAGTACTTC. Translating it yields CASSGPGPIDIQYF.

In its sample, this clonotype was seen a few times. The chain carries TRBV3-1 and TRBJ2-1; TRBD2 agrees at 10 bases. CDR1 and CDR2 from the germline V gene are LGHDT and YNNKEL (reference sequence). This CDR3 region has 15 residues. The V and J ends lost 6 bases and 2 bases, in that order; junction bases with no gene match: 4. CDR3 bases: TGTGCCAGCAGTTCAACTAGCGGGGCCTACAATGAGCAGTTCTTC. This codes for CASSSTSGAYNEQFF.

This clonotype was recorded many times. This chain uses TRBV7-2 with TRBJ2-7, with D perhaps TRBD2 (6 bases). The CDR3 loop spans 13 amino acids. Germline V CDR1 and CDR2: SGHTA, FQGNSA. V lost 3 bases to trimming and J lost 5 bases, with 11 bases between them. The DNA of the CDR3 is TGTGCCAGCAGCTTTCCGGGGGTTAACGAGCAGTACGTC. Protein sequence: CASSFPGVNEQYV.

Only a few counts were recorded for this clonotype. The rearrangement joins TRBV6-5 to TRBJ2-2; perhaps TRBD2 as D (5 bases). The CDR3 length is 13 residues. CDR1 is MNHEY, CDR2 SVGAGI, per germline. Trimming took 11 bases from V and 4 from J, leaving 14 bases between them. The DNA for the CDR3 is TGTGCCTCTAACCCGGGATCCACCGGGGAGCTGTTTTTT. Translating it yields CASNPGSTGELFF.

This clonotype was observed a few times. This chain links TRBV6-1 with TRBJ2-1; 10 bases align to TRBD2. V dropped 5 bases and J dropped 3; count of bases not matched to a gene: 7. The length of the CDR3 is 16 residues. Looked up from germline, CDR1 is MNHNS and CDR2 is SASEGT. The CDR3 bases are TGTGCCAGCAGTTACCTAGCGGGGGCCAACTACAATGAGCAGTTCTTC. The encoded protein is CASSYLAGANYNEQFF.

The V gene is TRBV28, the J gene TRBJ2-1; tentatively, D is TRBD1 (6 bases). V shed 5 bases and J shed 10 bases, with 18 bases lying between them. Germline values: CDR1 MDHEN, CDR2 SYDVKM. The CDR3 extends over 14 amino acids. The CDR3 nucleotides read TGTGCCAGCAGTGACAGGTACGGGACCTTGGAGCAGTTCTTC. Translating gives CASSDRYGTLEQFF.

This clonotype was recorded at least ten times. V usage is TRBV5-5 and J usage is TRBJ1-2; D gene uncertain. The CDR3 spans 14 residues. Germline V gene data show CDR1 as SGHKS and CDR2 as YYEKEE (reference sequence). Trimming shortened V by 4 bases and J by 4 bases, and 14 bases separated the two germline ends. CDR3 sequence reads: CASSTPRGSYGYTF. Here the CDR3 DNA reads TGTGCCAGCAGCACCCCGCGAGGGAGCTATGGCTACACCTTC.

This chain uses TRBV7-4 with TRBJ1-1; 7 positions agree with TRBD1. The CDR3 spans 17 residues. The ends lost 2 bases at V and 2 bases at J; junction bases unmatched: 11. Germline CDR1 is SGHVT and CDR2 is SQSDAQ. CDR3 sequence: CASSLSPGAGGNTEAFF. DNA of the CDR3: TGTGCCAGCAGCTTATCCCCGGGGGCAGGGGGAAACACTGAAGCTTTCTTT.

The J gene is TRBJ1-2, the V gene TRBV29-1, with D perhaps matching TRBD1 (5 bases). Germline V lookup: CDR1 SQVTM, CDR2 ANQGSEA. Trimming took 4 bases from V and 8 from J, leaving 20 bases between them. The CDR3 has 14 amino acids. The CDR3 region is CSVVFAGVRDGYTF. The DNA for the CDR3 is TGCAGCGTTGTCTTCGCGGGGGTAAGGGACGGCTACACCTTC.